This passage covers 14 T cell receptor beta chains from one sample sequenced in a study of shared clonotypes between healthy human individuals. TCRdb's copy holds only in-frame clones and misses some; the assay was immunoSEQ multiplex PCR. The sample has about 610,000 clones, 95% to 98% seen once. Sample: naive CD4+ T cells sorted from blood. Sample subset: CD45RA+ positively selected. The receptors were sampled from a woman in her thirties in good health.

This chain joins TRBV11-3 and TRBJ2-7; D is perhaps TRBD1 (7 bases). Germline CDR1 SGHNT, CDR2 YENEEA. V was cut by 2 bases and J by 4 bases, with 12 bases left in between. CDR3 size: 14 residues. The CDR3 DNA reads TGTGCCAGCAGCTTACAGGGGGGCCCGTACGAGCAGTACTTC. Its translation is CASSLQGGPYEQYF.

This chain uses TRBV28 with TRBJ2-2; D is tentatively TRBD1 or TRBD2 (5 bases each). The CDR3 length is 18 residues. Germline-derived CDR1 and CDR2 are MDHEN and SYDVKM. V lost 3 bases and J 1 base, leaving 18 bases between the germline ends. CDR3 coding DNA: TGTGCCAGCAGTTTGGGGCCCTGGGCAGGGAGGAACACCGGGGAGCTGTTTTTT. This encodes CASSLGPWAGRNTGELFF.

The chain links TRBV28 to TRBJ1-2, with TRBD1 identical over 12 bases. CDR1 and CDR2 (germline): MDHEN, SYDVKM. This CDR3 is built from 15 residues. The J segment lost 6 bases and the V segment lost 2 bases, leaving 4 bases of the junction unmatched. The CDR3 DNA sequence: TGTGCCAGCAGTTTAGGGACAGGGGGCGAGGATGGCTACACCTTC. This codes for CASSLGTGGEDGYTF.

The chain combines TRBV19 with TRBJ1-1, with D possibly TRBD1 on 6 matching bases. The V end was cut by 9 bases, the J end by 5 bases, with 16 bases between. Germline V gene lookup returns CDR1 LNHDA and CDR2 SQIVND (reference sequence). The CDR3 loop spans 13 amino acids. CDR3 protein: CASNGQYVTEAFF. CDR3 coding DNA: TGTGCCAGCAACGGACAGTATGTTACTGAAGCTTTCTTT.

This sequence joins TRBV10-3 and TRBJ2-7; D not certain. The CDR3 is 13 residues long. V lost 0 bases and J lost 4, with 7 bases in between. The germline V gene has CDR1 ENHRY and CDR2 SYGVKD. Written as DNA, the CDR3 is TGTGCCATCAGTGAGTCGAAGGGATACGAGCAGTACTTC. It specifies CAISESKGYEQYF.

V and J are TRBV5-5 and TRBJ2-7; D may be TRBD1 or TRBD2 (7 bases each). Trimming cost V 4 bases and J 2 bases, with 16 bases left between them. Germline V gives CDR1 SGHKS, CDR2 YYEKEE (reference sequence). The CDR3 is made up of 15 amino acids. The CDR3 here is CASSVSGGAPYEQYF. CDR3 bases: TGTGCCAGCAGCGTATCAGGGGGGGCGCCCTACGAGCAGTACTTC.

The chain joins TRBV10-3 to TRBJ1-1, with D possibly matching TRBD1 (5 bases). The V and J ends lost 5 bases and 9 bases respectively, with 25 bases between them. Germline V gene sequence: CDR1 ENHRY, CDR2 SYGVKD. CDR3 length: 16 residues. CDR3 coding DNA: TGTGCCATCAGTAATGTACCGGGACCCGGGCGCGGGCAAGCTTTCTTT. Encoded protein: CAISNVPGPGRGQAFF.

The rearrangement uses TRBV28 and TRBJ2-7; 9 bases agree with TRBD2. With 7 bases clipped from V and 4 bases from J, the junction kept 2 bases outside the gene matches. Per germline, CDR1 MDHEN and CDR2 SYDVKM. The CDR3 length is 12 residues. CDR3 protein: CASKLAGYEQYF. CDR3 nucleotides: TGTGCCAGCAAGCTAGCGGGGTACGAGCAGTACTTC.

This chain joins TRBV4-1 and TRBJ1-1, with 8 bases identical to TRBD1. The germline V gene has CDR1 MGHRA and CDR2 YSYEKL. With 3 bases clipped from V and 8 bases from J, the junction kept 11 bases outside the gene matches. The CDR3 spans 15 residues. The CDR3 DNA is TGCGCCAGCAGCCACCTCGGGACAGGACCCCCAGAAGCTTTCTTT. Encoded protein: CASSHLGTGPPEAFF.

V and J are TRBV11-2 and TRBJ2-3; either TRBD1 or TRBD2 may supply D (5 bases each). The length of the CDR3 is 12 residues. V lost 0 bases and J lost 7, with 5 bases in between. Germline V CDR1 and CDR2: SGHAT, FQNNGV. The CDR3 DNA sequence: TGTGCCAGCAGCTTAGAGGGACATACGCAGTATTTT. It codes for CASSLEGHTQYF.

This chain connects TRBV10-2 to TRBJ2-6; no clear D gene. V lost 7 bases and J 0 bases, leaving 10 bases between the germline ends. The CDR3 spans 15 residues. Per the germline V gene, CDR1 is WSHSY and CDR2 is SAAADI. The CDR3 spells CASKSSYSGANVLTF. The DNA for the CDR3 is TGCGCCAGCAAAAGTAGCTACTCTGGGGCCAACGTCCTGACTTTC.

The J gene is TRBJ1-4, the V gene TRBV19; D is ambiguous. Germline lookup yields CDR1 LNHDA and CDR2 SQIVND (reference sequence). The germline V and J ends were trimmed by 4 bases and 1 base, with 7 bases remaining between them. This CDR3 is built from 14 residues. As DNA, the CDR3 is TGTGCCAGTAGTAACACAATAACTAATGAAAAACTGTTTTTT. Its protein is CASSNTITNEKLFF. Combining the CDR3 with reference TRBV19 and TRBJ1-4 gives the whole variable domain DGGITQSPKYLFRKEGQNVTLSCEQNLNHDAMYWYRQDPGQGLRLIYYSQIVNDFQKGDIAEGYSVSREKKESFPLTVTSAQKNPTAFYLCASSNTITNEKLFFGSGTQLSVL.

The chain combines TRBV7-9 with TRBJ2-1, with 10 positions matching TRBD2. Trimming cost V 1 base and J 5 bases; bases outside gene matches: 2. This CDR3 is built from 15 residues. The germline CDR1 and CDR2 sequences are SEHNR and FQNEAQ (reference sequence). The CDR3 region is CASSLGTSGDNEQFF. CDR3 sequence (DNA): TGTGCCAGCAGCTTAGGGACTAGCGGAGACAATGAGCAGTTCTTC.

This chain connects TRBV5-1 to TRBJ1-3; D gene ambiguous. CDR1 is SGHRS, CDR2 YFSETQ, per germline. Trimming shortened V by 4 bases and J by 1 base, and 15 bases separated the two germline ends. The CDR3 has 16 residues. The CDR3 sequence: CASSPGWQPSGNTIYF. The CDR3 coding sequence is TGCGCCAGCAGCCCGGGGTGGCAACCATCTGGAAACACCATATATTTT.